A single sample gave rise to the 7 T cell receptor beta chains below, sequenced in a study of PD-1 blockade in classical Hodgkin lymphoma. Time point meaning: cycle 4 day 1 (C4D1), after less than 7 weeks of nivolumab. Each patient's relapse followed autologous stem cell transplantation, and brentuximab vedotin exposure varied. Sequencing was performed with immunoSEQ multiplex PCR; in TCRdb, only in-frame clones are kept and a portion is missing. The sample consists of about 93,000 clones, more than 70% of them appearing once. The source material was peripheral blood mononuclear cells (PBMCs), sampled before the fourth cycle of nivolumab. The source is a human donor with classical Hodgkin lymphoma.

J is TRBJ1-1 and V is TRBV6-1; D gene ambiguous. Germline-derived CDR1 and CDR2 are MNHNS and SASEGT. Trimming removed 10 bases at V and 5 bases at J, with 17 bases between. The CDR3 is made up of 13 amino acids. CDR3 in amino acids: CATAVKGETEAFF. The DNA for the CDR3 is TGTGCCACCGCAGTAAAGGGAGAAACTGAAGCTTTCTTT.

The CDR3 reads CAWSLAGAQYF. The CDR3 DNA sequence: TGTGCCTGGAGTCTAGCCGGTGCGCAGTATTTT. V usage is TRBV30 and J usage is TRBJ2-3; D perhaps matches TRBD2 (5 bases). V shed 2 bases and J shed 10 bases, with 10 bases lying between them. CDR3 length: 11 amino acids. CDR1 is GTSNPN, CDR2 SVGIG, per germline (reference sequence).

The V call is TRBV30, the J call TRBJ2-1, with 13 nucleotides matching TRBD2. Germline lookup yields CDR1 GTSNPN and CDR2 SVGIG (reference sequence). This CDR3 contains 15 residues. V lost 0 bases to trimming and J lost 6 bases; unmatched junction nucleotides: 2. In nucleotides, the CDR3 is TGTGCCTGGAGTGTAGGGACTAGCGGGATCAATGAGCAGTTCTTC. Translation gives CAWSVGTSGINEQFF.

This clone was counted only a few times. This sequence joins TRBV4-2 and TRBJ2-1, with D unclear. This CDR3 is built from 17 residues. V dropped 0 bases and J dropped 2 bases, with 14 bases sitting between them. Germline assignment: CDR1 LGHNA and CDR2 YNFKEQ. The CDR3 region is CASSQDTVVRAYNEQFF. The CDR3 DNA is TGTGCCAGCAGCCAAGATACAGTTGTTAGGGCCTACAATGAGCAGTTCTTC.

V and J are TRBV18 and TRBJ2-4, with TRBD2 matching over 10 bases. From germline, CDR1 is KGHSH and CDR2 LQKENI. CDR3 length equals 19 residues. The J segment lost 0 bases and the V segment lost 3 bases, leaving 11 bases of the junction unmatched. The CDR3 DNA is TGTGCCAGCTCACCGCGGTACCTAGCGGGGGACTTAGCCAAAAACATTCAGTACTTC. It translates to CASSPRYLAGDLAKNIQYF.

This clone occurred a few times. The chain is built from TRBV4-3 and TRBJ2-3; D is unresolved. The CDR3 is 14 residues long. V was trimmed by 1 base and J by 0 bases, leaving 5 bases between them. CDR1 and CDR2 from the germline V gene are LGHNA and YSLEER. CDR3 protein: CASSQVGSTDTQYF. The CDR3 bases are TGCGCCAGCAGCCAAGTGGGGAGCACAGATACGCAGTATTTT.

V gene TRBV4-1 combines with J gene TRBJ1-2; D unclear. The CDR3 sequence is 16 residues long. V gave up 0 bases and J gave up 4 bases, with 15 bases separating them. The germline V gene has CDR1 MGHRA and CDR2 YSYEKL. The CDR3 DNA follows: TGCGCCAGCAGCCAAGATCCGGATCCGGGAGGCTATGGCTACACCTTC. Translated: CASSQDPDPGGYGYTF.